Listed below are T cell receptor beta chains from one sample, sequenced in a study of blood T cell repertoires in COVID-19. Profiled with immunoSEQ multiplex PCR; TCRdb holds only in-frame clones, not every one. The table includes about 250,000 clones, roughly 87% detected once. The sequencing input was PBMCs or T cells enriched from blood (not recorded which). Receptor source: a woman between 25 and 40 years old with acute COVID-19. The CDR3 runs from the conserved cysteine through the conserved F or W. A D gene is named only where the DNA matches it firmly. Some rows mark clone size as missing; the rest say once, few, many or name a class of expanded clone.

v_gene: TRBV5-6
abundance: -
j_gene: TRBJ1-1
d_gene: -
CDR3nt: TGTGCCAGCAGCTTGGTCGGTGAGGACACTGAAGCTTTCTTT
CDR3aa: CASSLVGEDTEAFF

v_gene: TRBV4-1
abundance: -
j_gene: TRBJ1-1
d_gene: -
CDR3nt: TGCGCCAGCAGCCCAGCGGGGGGGGGTACTGAAGCTTTCTTT
CDR3aa: CASSPAGGGTEAFF

v_gene: TRBV15
abundance: -
j_gene: TRBJ2-5
d_gene: -
CDR3nt: TGTGCCACCAGCAGAGATCAGAAAACCGCCCCCCTAGAGACCCAGTACTTC
CDR3aa: CATSRDQKTAPLETQYF

v_gene: TRBV7-2
abundance: -
j_gene: TRBJ1-5
d_gene: TRBD1
CDR3nt: TGTGCCAGCAGCCCCAGACAGGGGGATCAGCCCCAGCATTTT
CDR3aa: CASSPRQGDQPQHF

v_gene: TRBV11-2
abundance: -
j_gene: TRBJ1-2
d_gene: -
CDR3nt: TGTGCCAGCAGCTTAGTGGGCAGAGCCTATGGCTACACCTTC
CDR3aa: CASSLVGRAYGYTF

v_gene: TRBV5-5
abundance: -
j_gene: TRBJ2-4
d_gene: -
CDR3nt: TGTGCCAGCAGCTATGGCGGATTGACCAAAAACATTCAGTACTTC
CDR3aa: CASSYGGLTKNIQYF

v_gene: TRBV5-5
abundance: -
j_gene: TRBJ1-2
d_gene: TRBD1
CDR3nt: TGTGCCAGCAGCTTAGGCCGGACAGGGAGTAACTATGGCTACACCTTC
CDR3aa: CASSLGRTGSNYGYTF

v_gene: TRBV19
abundance: few
j_gene: TRBJ1-1
d_gene: -
CDR3nt: TGTGCCAGTGTGTTTGACGGACCAGGGGTAGCTTTCTTT
CDR3aa: CASVFDGPGVAFF

v_gene: TRBV5-5
abundance: -
j_gene: TRBJ1-5
d_gene: TRBD1
CDR3nt: TGTGCCAGCAGCCCGGCCGGACAGGATCAGCCCCAGCATTTT
CDR3aa: CASSPAGQDQPQHF

v_gene: TRBV27
abundance: once
j_gene: TRBJ1-1
d_gene: TRBD1
CDR3nt: TGTGCCAGCAGTTTAGGGACAGGGATGAACACTGAAGCTTTCTTT
CDR3aa: CASSLGTGMNTEAFF

v_gene: TRBV19
abundance: -
j_gene: TRBJ1-5
d_gene: TRBD1
CDR3nt: TGTGCCAGTAGTATAGATCAGGGGGTGAGAAATCAGCCCCAGCATTTT
CDR3aa: CASSIDQGVRNQPQHF

v_gene: TRBV18
abundance: few
j_gene: TRBJ1-5
d_gene: TRBD1
CDR3nt: TGTGCCAGCTCACCCGGACAGGGCAATCAGCCCCAGCATTTT
CDR3aa: CASSPGQGNQPQHF